These 29 T cell receptor beta chains came from one sample sequenced in a study of blood T cell repertoires in COVID-19. Assay: immunoSEQ multiplex PCR; the TCRdb copy retains only in-frame clones and omits some. The sample holds about 81,000 clones; approximately 90% are singletons and the top ten take less than 15%. Sequencing was done on a sample of peripheral blood. These receptor sequences come from a man aged 65 to 79 with active or convalescent COVID-19.

The chain has TRBV7-8 and TRBJ2-7; 10 positions match TRBD1. CDR1 is SGHVS and CDR2 is FQNEAQ in the germline V gene. The ends lost 3 bases at V and 4 bases at J; junction bases unmatched: 12. This CDR3 is built from 17 residues. DNA of the CDR3: TGTGCCAGCAGCTTTCCCTCTGGGACAGGGGCGCGGTACGAGCAGTACTTC. Its protein is CASSFPSGTGARYEQYF.

The rearrangement uses TRBV29-1 and TRBJ1-2; 7 bases map to TRBD1. This CDR3 contains 12 residues. Germline CDR1 and CDR2: SQVTM and ANQGSEA. V was pared by 6 bases and J by 8 bases, with 9 bases of the junction left unmatched. The CDR3 loop reads CSVREGARGYTF. The CDR3 DNA reads TGCAGCGTGCGAGAGGGGGCGCGAGGCTACACCTTC.

This clone was seen a handful of times. The rearrangement links TRBV18 to TRBJ1-2; 7 nucleotides line up with TRBD1. Germline V lookup: CDR1 KGHSH, CDR2 LQKENI. This CDR3 spans 14 amino acids. J gave up 7 bases and V 3 bases, and 8 bases lay outside the gene matches. The CDR3 DNA follows: TGTGCCAGCTCACCCAAACAGGGGATAAGTGGCTACACCTTC. Protein: CASSPKQGISGYTF.

The chain joins TRBV9 to TRBJ1-3, with D possibly being TRBD1 (6 bases). Germline CDR1 reads SGDLS; CDR2 reads YYNGEE. The length of the CDR3 is 17 residues. V lost 4 bases to trimming and J lost 4 bases, with 21 bases between them. The CDR3 sequence is CASSPKVGGAKGNTIYF. CDR3 bases: TGTGCCAGCAGCCCCAAGGTGGGGGGGGCCAAAGGAAACACCATATATTTT. Based on the CDR3 plus reference TRBV9 and TRBJ1-3, the full variable domain is DSGVTQTPKHLITATGQRVTLRCSPRSGDLSVYWYQQSLDQGLQFLIQYYNGEERAKGNILERFSAQQFPDLHSELNLSSLELGDSALYFCASSPKVGGAKGNTIYFGEGSWLTVV.

This chain uses TRBV6-1 with TRBJ1-1; 8 bases agree with TRBD1. CDR1 MNHNS and CDR2 SASEGT come from the germline V gene. V lost 0 bases and J lost 2; bases outside the gene matches: 11. The CDR3 runs 18 residues. Here the CDR3 reads CASSEAVLTGGRNTEAFF. The CDR3, as DNA: TGTGCCAGCAGTGAAGCAGTTCTCACAGGGGGTAGAAACACTGAAGCTTTCTTT.

The rearrangement links TRBV30 to TRBJ2-5, with TRBD1 identical over 10 bases. J gave up 5 bases and V 5 bases, and 8 bases lay outside the gene matches. The CDR3 length is 14 residues. Looked up from germline, CDR1 is GTSNPN and CDR2 is SVGIG (reference sequence). The DNA of the CDR3 is TGTGCCTGGGCATGGACAGGGGGTTACGAGACCCAGTACTTC. Translated, it gives CAWAWTGGYETQYF.

The J gene is TRBJ1-4, the V gene TRBV6-6; 7 positions agree with TRBD1. Trimming at V came to 7 bases and at J to 3 bases, leaving 5 bases not matched to a gene. CDR1 MNHNY and CDR2 SVGAGI come from the germline V gene (reference sequence). This CDR3 contains 14 residues. The CDR3 region has the DNA TGTGCCAGCAATCCAGGGGGGTCTAATGAAAAACTGTTTTTT. Protein: CASNPGGSNEKLFF.

The genes are TRBV5-1 and TRBJ2-1, with D tentatively TRBD1 (7 bases). V was clipped by 6 bases and J by 5 bases, with 12 bases between them. CDR3 length equals 13 residues. CDR1 is SGHRS, CDR2 YFSETQ, per germline. This CDR3 reads CASKAGGNNEQFF. CDR3 bases: TGCGCCAGCAAGGCAGGGGGGAACAATGAGCAGTTCTTC.

This chain links TRBV12-3 or TRBV12-4 with TRBJ2-1, with 8 bases fitting TRBD1. V shed 7 bases, J shed 12 bases, and the junction held 11 bases outside the gene matches. The CDR3 loop spans 13 amino acids. The DNA of the CDR3 is TGTGCCAGCACACTCCAGACAGGGGCTTGGCAGTTCTTC. This sequence encodes CASTLQTGAWQFF.

This rearrangement joins TRBV13 to TRBJ2-7, with D tentatively TRBD2 (5 bases). CDR1 is PRHDT and CDR2 is FYEKMQ in the germline V gene (reference sequence). The CDR3 is made up of 16 amino acids. V was cut by 2 bases and J by 5 bases, with 19 bases left in between. CDR3: CASSLRRRSGFDEQYF. For the CDR3, the DNA is TGTGCCAGCAGCTTAAGGAGACGGTCGGGGTTTGACGAGCAGTACTTC.

The chain has TRBV19 and TRBJ1-1; D not certain. CDR3 length: 14 amino acids. V was shortened by 3 bases and J by 0 bases, with 8 bases between the two germline ends. Germline-derived CDR1 and CDR2 are LNHDA and SQIVND (reference sequence). The CDR3 region is CASSITNLNTEAFF. CDR3 nucleotide sequence: TGTGCCAGTAGTATCACAAACCTGAACACTGAAGCTTTCTTT.

CDR3 protein: CASSWTGGGKDTQYF. Written as DNA, the CDR3 is TGTGCCAGCAGTTGGACAGGGGGAGGAAAAGATACGCAGTATTTT. The chain recombines TRBV6-6 with TRBJ2-3; 10 bases line up with TRBD1. Per germline, CDR1 MNHNY and CDR2 SVGAGI (reference sequence). The trim removed 4 bases at V and 5 bases at J, leaving 6 bases unmatched. The CDR3 extends over 15 amino acids.

The chain recombines TRBV3-1 (or the pseudogene TRBV3-2) with TRBJ1-3; 7 positions match TRBD1. J lost 2 bases, V lost 2 bases, and 3 bases had no gene match. Germline V lookup: CDR1 LGHDT, CDR2 YNNKEL (reference sequence). This CDR3 is built from 15 residues. CDR3: CASSQRQGPGNTIYF. For the CDR3, the DNA is TGTGCCAGCAGCCAACGACAGGGACCTGGAAACACCATATATTTT.

On this clone itself: Germline and junction disagree at one end, which may indicate a read error. The chain joins TRBV28 to TRBJ1-4; D unresolved. The CDR3 loop spans 12 amino acids. CDR1 is MDHEN and CDR2 is SYDVKM in the germline V gene. The CDR3 region has the DNA TGTGCCAGCTCATCGAGTTCCGAAAAGCTGTTTTTT. Translation gives CASSSSSEKLFF.

The CDR3 protein is CASSSQGADNEQFF. The DNA for the CDR3 is TGTGCCAGCAGCTCACAGGGGGCGGACAATGAGCAGTTCTTC. This sequence joins TRBV2 and TRBJ2-1, with 9 bases lining up with TRBD1. Germline V gene lookup returns CDR1 SNHLY and CDR2 FYNNEI. The V and J ends lost 6 bases and 5 bases, in that order; junction bases with no gene match: 5. This CDR3 is 14 amino acids long.

The chain recombines TRBV7-8 with TRBJ1-2; TRBD1 agrees at 11 bases. The germline gives CDR1 SGHVS, CDR2 FQNEAQ. The CDR3 length is 14 residues. V lost 6 bases and J lost 7; bases outside the gene matches: 7. CDR3 nucleotides: TGTGCCAGCAGTCCGGACAGGGGGCATAGTGGCTACACCTTC. Translating it yields CASSPDRGHSGYTF.

The chain links TRBV28 to TRBJ1-4; D gene uncertain. The V and J ends lost 5 bases and 7 bases respectively, with 8 bases between them. In germline, CDR1 is MDHEN, CDR2 SYDVKM. This CDR3 comprises 12 residues. CDR3 region: CASSGNLEKLFF. The DNA for the CDR3 is TGTGCCAGCAGTGGCAATCTTGAAAAACTGTTTTTT.

About this clone itself: An end of the junction does not agree with germline; a read error may underlie this. V usage is TRBV3-1 (or the pseudogene TRBV3-2) and J usage is TRBJ1-6, with 7 bases aligning to TRBD1. CDR3 length: 14 residues. CDR1 is LGHDT and CDR2 is YNNKEL in the germline V gene (reference sequence). This CDR3 reads CASSEDRVRSGLHF. The CDR3 nucleotides read TGTGCCAGCAGCGAAGACAGGGTTCGGTCGGGCCTCCACTTT.

J is TRBJ1-5 and V is TRBV2; D not certain. The V gene's germline CDR1 is SNHLY and CDR2 FYNNEI. The CDR3 is made up of 14 amino acids. V shed 2 bases and J shed 2 bases, with 7 bases lying between them. The CDR3 loop reads CASSEMEGNQPQHF. In DNA form, the CDR3 reads TGTGCCAGCAGTGAAATGGAGGGCAATCAGCCCCAGCATTTT.

V and J are TRBV6-5 and TRBJ1-6; TRBD1 agrees at 8 bases. This CDR3 spans 16 amino acids. Germline CDR1 and CDR2: MNHEY and SVGAGI. V was pared by 2 bases and J by 8 bases, with 8 bases of the junction left unmatched. CDR3: CASSYGGGQVDSPLHF. CDR3 nucleotide sequence: TGTGCCAGCAGTTACGGGGGGGGACAGGTGGATTCACCCCTCCACTTT.

This chain uses TRBV19 with TRBJ1-4; 11 nucleotides align to TRBD1. CDR1 is LNHDA, CDR2 SQIVND, per germline (reference sequence). With 4 bases clipped from V and 8 bases from J, the junction kept 6 bases outside the gene matches. There are 15 residues in the CDR3. In nucleotides, the CDR3 is TGTGCCAGTAGTACCGGGACAGGGGGTAGCGAAAAACTGTTTTTT. Translation gives CASSTGTGGSEKLFF.

This clone was seen only a few times. The gene calls are TRBV7-2 and TRBJ2-3; D not resolved. Trimming shortened V by 6 bases and J by 0 bases, and 13 bases separated the two germline ends. The CDR3 has 15 residues. The V gene's germline CDR1 is SGHTA and CDR2 FQGNSA. The chain's CDR3 is CASRRRTGSTDTQYF. CDR3 coding DNA: TGTGCCAGCAGAAGGAGAACCGGGAGCACAGATACGCAGTATTTT.

The V call is TRBV2, the J call TRBJ1-5, with TRBD1 matching 7 bases. This CDR3 is 16 amino acids long. V dropped 8 bases and J dropped 5; count of bases not matched to a gene: 15. Germline loops: CDR1 SNHLY, CDR2 FYNNEI. The CDR3 sequence is CASRREGRGSHQPQHF. DNA of the CDR3: TGTGCCAGCCGACGAGAGGGCAGGGGGTCCCATCAGCCCCAGCATTTT.

V usage is TRBV7-6 and J usage is TRBJ2-5, with D maybe TRBD2 (5 bases). The CDR3 spans 15 residues. V gave up 5 bases and J gave up 5 bases, with 18 bases separating them. Looked up from germline, CDR1 is SGHVS and CDR2 is FNYEAQ. CDR3 DNA sequence: TGTGCCAGCAGCCCCGAGCGCGGGTTAGTGGAGACCCAGTACTTC. Translation: CASSPERGLVETQYF.

The chain joins TRBV7-9 to TRBJ1-1, with a weak D call TRBD1 (5 bases). The V gene lost 6 bases and the J gene lost 5 bases, with 22 bases spanning the gap. CDR3 length equals 16 residues. CDR1 is SEHNR and CDR2 is FQNEAQ in the germline V gene (reference sequence). CDR3 coding DNA: TGTGCCAGCAGTAGGGCAGGGCTAATTTTGGTGACTGAAGCTTTCTTT. This gives the protein CASSRAGLILVTEAFF.

The chain employs TRBV24-1 and TRBJ2-5; 8 bases fit TRBD1. With V trimmed by 4 bases and J by 4 bases, 10 bases remained unmatched. CDR1 KGHDR and CDR2 SFDVKD come from the germline V gene. The CDR3 loop spans 16 amino acids. The CDR3 is CATSDINRGSAETQYF. The DNA of the CDR3 is TGTGCCACCAGTGACATCAACAGGGGGTCAGCAGAGACCCAGTACTTC.

V and J are TRBV20-1 and TRBJ2-5; 10 nucleotides agree with TRBD2. Trimming took 3 bases from V and 0 from J; bases not matched to a gene: 1. The CDR3 is 14 amino acids. Germline V gene lookup returns CDR1 DFQATT and CDR2 SNEGSKA (reference sequence). DNA for the CDR3: TGCAGTGCTAGTAGCGGGGGGTACCAAGAGACCCAGTACTTC. This gives the protein CSASSGGYQETQYF.

The CDR3 DNA is TGCGCCAGCAGCCTAAACGGACAGGGGTACGAGCAGTTCTTC. Its protein is CASSLNGQGYEQFF. The V gene is TRBV5-1, the J gene TRBJ2-1; 9 nucleotides align to TRBD1. Trimming cost V 4 bases and J 10 bases; bases outside gene matches: 9. The germline gives CDR1 SGHRS, CDR2 YFSETQ. The length of the CDR3 is 14 residues.

V is TRBV2 and J is TRBJ2-7; the D gene is possibly TRBD1 (7 bases). The CDR3 extends over 15 amino acids. The V gene's germline CDR1 is SNHLY and CDR2 FYNNEI. The V gene lost 7 bases and the J gene lost 7 bases, with 23 bases spanning the gap. The CDR3 nucleotides are TGTGCCAGCAAGTGGCTTGAGGAGGGGGCAGTTGAGCAGTACTTC. This sequence encodes CASKWLEEGAVEQYF. Using reference TRBV2 and TRBJ2-7 for the parts outside the CDR3, the full variable domain is EPEVTQTPSHQVTQMGQEVILRCVPISNHLYFYWYRQILGQKVEFLVSFYNNEISEKSEIFDDQFSVERPDGSNFTLKIRSTKLEDSAMYFCASKWLEEGAVEQYFGPGTRLTVT.